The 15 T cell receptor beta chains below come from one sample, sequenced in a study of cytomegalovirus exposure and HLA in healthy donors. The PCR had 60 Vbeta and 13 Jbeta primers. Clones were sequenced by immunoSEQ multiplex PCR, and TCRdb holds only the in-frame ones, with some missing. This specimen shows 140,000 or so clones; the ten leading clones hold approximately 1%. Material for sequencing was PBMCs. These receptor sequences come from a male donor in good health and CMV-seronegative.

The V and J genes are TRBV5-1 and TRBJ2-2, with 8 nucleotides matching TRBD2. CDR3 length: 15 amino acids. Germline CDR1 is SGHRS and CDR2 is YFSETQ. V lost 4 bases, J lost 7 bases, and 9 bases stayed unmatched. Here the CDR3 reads CASSHSGTGDGELFF. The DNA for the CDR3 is TGCGCCAGCAGCCATAGCGGGACGGGGGACGGGGAGCTGTTTTTT.

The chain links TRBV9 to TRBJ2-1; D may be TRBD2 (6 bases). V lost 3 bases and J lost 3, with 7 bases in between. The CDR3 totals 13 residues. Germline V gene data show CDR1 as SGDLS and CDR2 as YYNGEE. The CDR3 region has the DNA TGTGCCAGCAGCGAGGGACTCTACAATGAGCAGTTCTTC. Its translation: CASSEGLYNEQFF.

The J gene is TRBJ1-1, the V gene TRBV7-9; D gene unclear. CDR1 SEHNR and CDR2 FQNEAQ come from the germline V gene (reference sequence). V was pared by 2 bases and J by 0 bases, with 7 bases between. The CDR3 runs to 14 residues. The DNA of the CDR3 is TGTGCCAGCAGCTTAACATCCATGAACACTGAAGCTTTCTTT. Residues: CASSLTSMNTEAFF.

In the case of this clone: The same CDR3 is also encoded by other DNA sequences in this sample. The CDR3 spells CASSLAGGNQPQHF. DNA for the CDR3: TGCGCCAGCAGCTTGGCGGGTGGAAATCAGCCCCAGCATTTT. This rearrangement joins TRBV5-1 to TRBJ1-5; no definite D call. The CDR3 is 14 amino acids. CDR1 is SGHRS, CDR2 YFSETQ, per germline. V was pared by 0 bases and J by 4 bases, with 8 bases between.

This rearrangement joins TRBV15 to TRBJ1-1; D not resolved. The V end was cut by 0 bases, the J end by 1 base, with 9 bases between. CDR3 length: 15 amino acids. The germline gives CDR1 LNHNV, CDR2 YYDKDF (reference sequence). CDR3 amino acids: CATSRDGQKNTEAFF. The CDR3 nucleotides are TGTGCCACCAGCAGAGATGGCCAGAAGAACACTGAAGCTTTCTTT.

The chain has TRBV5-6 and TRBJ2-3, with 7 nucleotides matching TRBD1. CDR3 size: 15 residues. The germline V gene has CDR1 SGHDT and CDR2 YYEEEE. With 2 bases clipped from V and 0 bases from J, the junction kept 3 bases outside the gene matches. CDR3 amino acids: CASSFGQASTDTQYF. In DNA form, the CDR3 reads TGTGCCAGCAGCTTCGGACAGGCTAGCACAGATACGCAGTATTTT.

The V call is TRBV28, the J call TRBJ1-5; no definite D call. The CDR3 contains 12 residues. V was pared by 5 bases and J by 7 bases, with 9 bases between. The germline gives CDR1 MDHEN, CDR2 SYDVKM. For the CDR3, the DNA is TGTGCCAGCAGTCCTCCGGGGCAGCCCCAGCATTTT. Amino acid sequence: CASSPPGQPQHF.

The CDR3 nucleotides are TGTGCCAGCAGTGCGGGGGCTAGCGGGAGGTTGATCGACGAGCAGTACTTC. Translation gives CASSAGASGRLIDEQYF. The chain links TRBV6-1 to TRBJ2-7; 11 nucleotides agree with TRBD2. From germline, CDR1 is MNHNS and CDR2 SASEGT. The V gene end was trimmed by 4 bases and the J gene end by 5 bases; junction bases not matched to a gene: 13. The CDR3 spans 17 residues.

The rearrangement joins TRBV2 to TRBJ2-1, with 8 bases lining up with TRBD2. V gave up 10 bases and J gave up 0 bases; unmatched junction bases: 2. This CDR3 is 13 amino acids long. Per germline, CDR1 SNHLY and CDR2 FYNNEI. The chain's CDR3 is CATSGSSYNEQFF. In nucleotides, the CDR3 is TGTGCCACCAGCGGGAGCTCCTACAATGAGCAGTTCTTC.

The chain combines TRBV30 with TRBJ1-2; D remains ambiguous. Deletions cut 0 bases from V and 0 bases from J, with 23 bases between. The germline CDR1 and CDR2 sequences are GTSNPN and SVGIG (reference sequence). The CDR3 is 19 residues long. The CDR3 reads CAWSVDGGGRSRANYGYTF. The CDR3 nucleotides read TGTGCCTGGAGTGTTGACGGAGGCGGTAGGAGTAGGGCTAACTATGGCTACACCTTC.

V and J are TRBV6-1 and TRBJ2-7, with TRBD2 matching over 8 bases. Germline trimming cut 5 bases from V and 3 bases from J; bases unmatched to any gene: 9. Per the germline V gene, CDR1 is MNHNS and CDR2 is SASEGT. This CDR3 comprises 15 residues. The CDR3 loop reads CASSFPPAGGYEQYF. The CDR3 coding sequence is TGTGCCAGCAGTTTTCCCCCGGCGGGGGGCTACGAGCAGTACTTC.

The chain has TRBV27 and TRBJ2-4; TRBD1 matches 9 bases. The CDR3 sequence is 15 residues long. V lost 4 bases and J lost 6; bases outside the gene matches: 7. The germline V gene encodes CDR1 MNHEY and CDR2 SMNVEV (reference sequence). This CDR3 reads CASSSGTGRRNIQYF. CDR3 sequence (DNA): TGTGCCAGCAGTTCCGGGACAGGGAGGAGAAACATTCAGTACTTC.

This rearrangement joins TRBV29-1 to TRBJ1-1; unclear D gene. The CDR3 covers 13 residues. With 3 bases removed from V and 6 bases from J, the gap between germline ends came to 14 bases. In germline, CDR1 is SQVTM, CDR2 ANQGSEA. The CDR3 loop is CSVESGGVAEAFF. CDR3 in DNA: TGCAGCGTTGAGTCTGGTGGAGTAGCTGAAGCTTTCTTT.

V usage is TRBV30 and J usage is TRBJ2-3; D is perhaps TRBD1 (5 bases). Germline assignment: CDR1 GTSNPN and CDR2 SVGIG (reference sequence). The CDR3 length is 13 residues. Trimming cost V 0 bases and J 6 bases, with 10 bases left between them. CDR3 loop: CAWSVLQGDTQYF. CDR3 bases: TGTGCCTGGAGTGTACTTCAGGGCGATACGCAGTATTTT.

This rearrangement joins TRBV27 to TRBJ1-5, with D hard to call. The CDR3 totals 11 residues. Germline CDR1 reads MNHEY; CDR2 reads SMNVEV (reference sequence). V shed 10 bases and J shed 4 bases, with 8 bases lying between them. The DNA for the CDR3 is TGTGCCACGGGGAGAAATCAGCCCCAGCATTTT. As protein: CATGRNQPQHF.